This T cell receptor beta chain was sequenced during a study of OX40 agonist ivuxolimab in advanced cancers. Study-wide context: Dose-escalation cases comprised hepatocellular carcinoma, melanoma, renal cell or head and neck cancer. Partial responses occurred in Three dose-escalation patients, one with hepatocellular carcinoma and two with cutaneous melanoma.

Repertoires were generated with immunoSEQ multiplex PCR, while TCRdb's copy carries only in-frame clones and drops some. The table has about 80,000 clones, roughly 85% seen once. This specimen was CD4+ or CD8+ T cells sorted from blood, taken in a trial of the OX40 agonist ivuxolimab. The clonotype comes from an adult with an advanced solid tumor such as melanoma, head and neck, liver or kidney cancer.

CDR3 sequence (DNA): TGTGCCAGCAGCCAACTAGGGAGCACTGAAGCTTTCTTT. Protein: CASSQLGSTEAFF. V gene TRBV14 combines with J gene TRBJ1-1; D not certain. V gave up 2 bases and J gave up 4 bases, with 8 bases separating them. Germline CDR1 and CDR2: SGHDN and FVKESK. This CDR3 is built from 13 residues.